These 7 T cell receptor beta chains were all obtained from the same sample, sequenced in a study of shared clonotypes between healthy human individuals. Using immunoSEQ multiplex PCR, the repertoire was profiled, and TCRdb retains in-frame clones only, with some absent. The table lists roughly 2,000,000 clones, about 95% of them singletons. The naive CD8 fraction comprised CD45RO-negative cells positively selected for CCR7 and excluded terminally differentiated effector memory CD45RA+ cells. Sequencing input: naive CD8+ T cells sorted from blood. All receptors derive from a man in his late teens or twenties in good health.

The chain couples TRBV11-2 to TRBJ2-3; D uncertain. The V and J ends lost 5 bases and 4 bases respectively, with 7 bases between them. CDR1 is SGHAT and CDR2 is FQNNGV in the germline V gene. This CDR3 has 12 amino acids. CDR3 nucleotide sequence: TGTGCCAGCAGCCTTAGCCCAGATACGCAGTATTTT. Protein sequence: CASSLSPDTQYF. Drawing the rest from reference TRBV11-2 and TRBJ2-3, the complete variable domain is EAGVAQSPRYKIIEKRQSVAFWCNPISGHATLYWYQQILGQGPKLLIQFQNNGVVDDSQLPKDRFSAERLKGVDSTLKIQPAKLEDSAVYLCASSLSPDTQYFGPGTRLTVL.

The V call is TRBV29-1, the J call TRBJ2-3; D may correspond to TRBD1 or TRBD2 (6 bases each). Trimming shortened V by 4 bases and J by 3 bases, and 14 bases separated the two germline ends. Germline V gene data show CDR1 as SQVTM and CDR2 as ANQGSEA. The CDR3 totals 14 residues. The CDR3 is CSVGVGGWTDTQYF. In DNA, the CDR3 is TGCAGCGTTGGGGTAGGGGGGTGGACAGATACGCAGTATTTT.

The chain carries TRBV27 and TRBJ1-6; unclear D gene. V was trimmed by 3 bases and J by 10 bases, leaving 7 bases between them. Per the germline V gene, CDR1 is MNHEY and CDR2 is SMNVEV (reference sequence). There are 12 residues in the CDR3. The CDR3 DNA follows: TGTGCCAGCAGTTTTCTGTCCTCACCCCTCCACTTT. As protein: CASSFLSSPLHF.

This clone has only one observation. The V and J genes are TRBV4-3 and TRBJ2-3; 9 bases map to TRBD2. This CDR3 contains 17 residues. V lost 0 bases, J lost 5 bases, and 9 bases stayed unmatched. Germline V gives CDR1 LGHNA, CDR2 YSLEER. CDR3 protein: CASSQDGPSGEGDTQYF. The CDR3 DNA sequence: TGCGCCAGCAGCCAAGATGGGCCTAGCGGGGAGGGAGATACGCAGTATTTT.

The chain combines TRBV6-5 with TRBJ1-2, with no clear D. V was cut by 0 bases and J by 5 bases, with 13 bases left in between. Germline assignment: CDR1 MNHEY and CDR2 SVGAGI. The CDR3 is 15 amino acids. The CDR3 loop reads CASSYSSVPFYGYTF. CDR3 in DNA: TGTGCCAGCAGTTACTCCTCGGTTCCTTTTTATGGCTACACCTTC.

Worth noting for this clone: Other DNA sequences in the sample encode the same CDR3. This CDR3 is CASSYGTGDTEAFF. CDR3 DNA: TGTGCCAGCAGTTACGGGACAGGGGATACTGAAGCTTTCTTT. V usage is TRBV6-5 and J usage is TRBJ1-1; TRBD1 agrees at 10 bases. Unmatched junction bases numbered 2, after V lost 2 bases and J lost 5 bases. CDR1 MNHEY and CDR2 SVGAGI come from the germline V gene. The CDR3 sequence is 14 residues long.

The chain couples TRBV19 to TRBJ2-7, with TRBD1 matching over 7 bases. CDR1 is LNHDA, CDR2 SQIVND, per germline (reference sequence). The CDR3 covers 13 residues. Trimming at V came to 3 bases and at J to 5 bases, leaving 4 bases not matched to a gene. The CDR3, as DNA: TGTGCCAGTAGTATCGACAGGGAGAACGAGCAGTACTTC. Protein product: CASSIDRENEQYF. The full variable domain, in which reference TRBV19 and TRBJ2-7 provide the parts outside the CDR3, is DGGITQSPKYLFRKEGQNVTLSCEQNLNHDAMYWYRQDPGQGLRLIYYSQIVNDFQKGDIAEGYSVSREKKESFPLTVTSAQKNPTAFYLCASSIDRENEQYFGPGTRLTVT.